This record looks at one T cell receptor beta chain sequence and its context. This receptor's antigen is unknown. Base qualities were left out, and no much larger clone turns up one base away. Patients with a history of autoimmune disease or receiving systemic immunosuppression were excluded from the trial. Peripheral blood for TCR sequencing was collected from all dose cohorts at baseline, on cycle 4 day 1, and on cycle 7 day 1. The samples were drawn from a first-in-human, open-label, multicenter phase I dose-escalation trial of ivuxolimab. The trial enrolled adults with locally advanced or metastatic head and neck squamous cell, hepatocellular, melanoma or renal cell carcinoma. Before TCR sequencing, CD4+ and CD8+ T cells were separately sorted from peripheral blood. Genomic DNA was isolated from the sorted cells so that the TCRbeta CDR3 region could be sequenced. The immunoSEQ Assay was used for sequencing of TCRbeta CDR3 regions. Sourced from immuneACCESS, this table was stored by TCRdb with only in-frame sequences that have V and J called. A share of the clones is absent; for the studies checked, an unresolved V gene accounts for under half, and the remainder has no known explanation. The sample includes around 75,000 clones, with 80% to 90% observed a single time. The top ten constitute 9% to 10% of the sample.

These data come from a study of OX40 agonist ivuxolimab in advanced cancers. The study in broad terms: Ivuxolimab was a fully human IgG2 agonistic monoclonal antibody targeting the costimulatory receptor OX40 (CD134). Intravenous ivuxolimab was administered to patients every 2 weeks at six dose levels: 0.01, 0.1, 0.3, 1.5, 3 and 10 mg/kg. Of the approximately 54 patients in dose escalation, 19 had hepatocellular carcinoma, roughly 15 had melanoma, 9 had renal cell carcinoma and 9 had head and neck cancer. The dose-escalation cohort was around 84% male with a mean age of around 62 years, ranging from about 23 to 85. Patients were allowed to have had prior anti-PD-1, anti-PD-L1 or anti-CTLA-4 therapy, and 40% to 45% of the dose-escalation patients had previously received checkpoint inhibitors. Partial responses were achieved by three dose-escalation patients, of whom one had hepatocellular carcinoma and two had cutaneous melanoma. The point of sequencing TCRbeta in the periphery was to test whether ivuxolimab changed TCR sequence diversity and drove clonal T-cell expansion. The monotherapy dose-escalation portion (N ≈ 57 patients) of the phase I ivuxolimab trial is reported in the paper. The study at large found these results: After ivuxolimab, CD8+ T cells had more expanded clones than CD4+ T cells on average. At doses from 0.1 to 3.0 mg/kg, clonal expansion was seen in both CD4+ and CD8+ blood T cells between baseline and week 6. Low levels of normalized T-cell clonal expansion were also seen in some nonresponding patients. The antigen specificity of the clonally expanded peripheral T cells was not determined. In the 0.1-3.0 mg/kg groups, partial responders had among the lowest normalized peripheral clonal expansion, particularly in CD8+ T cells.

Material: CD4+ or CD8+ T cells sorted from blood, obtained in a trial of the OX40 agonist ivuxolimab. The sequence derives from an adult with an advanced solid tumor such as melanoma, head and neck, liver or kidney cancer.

The bases are TGCAGTGCTAGCGCGGGGGGCGAGCAGTACTTC. It translates to CSASAGGEQYF. The chain is made from TRBV20-1 and TRBJ2-7, and 8 junctional nucleotides match TRBD2. Based on the germline V gene (reference sequence), the CDR1 and CDR2 sequences are DFQATT and SNEGSKA. For this chain, trimming is 3 bases at the V end and 6 bases at the J end, and the number of junction bases without a gene match is 1. The CDR3 holds 11 amino acids from the cysteine to the phenylalanine. Just CDR3 DNA is preserved here, 33 bases in frame from base 1.